This T cell receptor (beta chain) was observed in a study of STAT5B mutations in CD4+ large granular lymphocyte leukemia. Study-wide findings and caveats: About 24% of private leukemic clonotypes occurred rarely in other patients' non-leukemic repertoires. 8/27 top patient clones versus 2/35 control clones were TRBV06-family. Higher CD4+ than CD8+ T-LGLL clonality might reflect small sample size.

This CDR3 spans 17 amino acids. Germline V gives CDR1 SGHVS, CDR2 FNYEAQ. V was pared by 3 bases and J by 9 bases, with 21 bases between. Points on this clone: The antigen remains unidentified.

In the original workflow: The detection floor for productive clonotype frequency was 2.59 x 10-5. Only in-frame clones appear in the TCRdb table, and some are missing; sequencing was by immunoSEQ multiplex PCR. The V and J calls and the clone size are those of that table, but D and trimming were determined from the DNA. The table lists some 45,000 clones, about 86% of them singletons. Sequencing input: CD4+ T cells from blood buffy coats. This sequence originates from a human donor in good health. V gene TRBV7-6 combines with J gene TRBJ1-6; D might be TRBD1 (5 bases). The CDR3 spells CASSFSGGPASSSPLHF. DNA for the CDR3: TGTGCCAGCAGCTTTTCCGGGGGACCCGCTTCAAGTTCACCCCTCCACTTT.